Below are 17 T cell receptor beta chains sequenced from a single sample in a study of breast tumors, draining lymph nodes, adjacent tissues. TCRdb re-analysed the multiplex PCR reads in MiXCR, keeping a single row per CDR3 protein. The repertoire consists of about 220,000 distinct CDR3 sequences, with less than 45% occurring once and the leading ten covering about 3.9%. Axillary draining lymph nodes of breast cancer patients supplied the node samples. The sequenced sample was axillary lymph node tissue. These TCRs come from a female donor with breast cancer. Some clones in this sample may be carry-over from other donors' samples.

The chain has TRBV7-9 and TRBJ2-2; no definite D call. Looked up from germline, CDR1 is SEHNR and CDR2 is FQNEAQ (reference sequence). The length of the CDR3 is 11 residues. V dropped 1 base and J dropped 9 bases, with 3 bases sitting between them. The CDR3: CASSLDRELFF. The CDR3 nucleotides are TGTGCCAGCAGCTTAGACAGGGAGCTGTTTTTT.

The V call is TRBV6-4, the J call TRBJ1-4; 7 bases agree with TRBD1. There are 17 residues in the CDR3. Germline V gene sequence: CDR1 MRHNA, CDR2 SNTAGT. J lost 0 bases, V lost 6 bases, and 10 bases had no gene match. The DNA of the CDR3 is TGTGCCAGCAGAGTCCCGGGACAGCGAGCAACTAATGAAAAACTGTTTTTT. Protein sequence: CASRVPGQRATNEKLFF.

This clonotype was counted only a few times. The chain is built from TRBV6-5 and TRBJ2-3; TRBD1 matches 8 bases. The CDR3 totals 13 residues. Germline-derived CDR1 and CDR2 are MNHEY and SVGAGI. V was clipped by 7 bases and J by 4 bases; unmatched bases: 4. Here the CDR3 reads CASMPGGADTQYF. The CDR3 DNA is TGTGCCAGCATGCCAGGGGGCGCAGATACGCAGTATTTT.

This clonotype was recorded once. A read error is possible here, since a much larger clone lies one base away. This chain connects TRBV7-9 to TRBJ1-2, with a possible D match to TRBD1 (6 bases). The CDR3 is 15 residues long. Germline V gene sequence: CDR1 SEHNR, CDR2 FQNEAQ (reference sequence). Here the CDR3 reads CASSLEGRGGRGHPF. CDR3 nucleotide sequence: TGTGCCAGCAGCTTAGAGGGGAGGGGGGGGCGCGGCCACCCCTTC.

This clonotype occurred many times. The rearrangement joins TRBV15 to TRBJ1-2; TRBD1 aligns across 8 bases. Germline-derived CDR1 and CDR2 are LNHNV and YYDKDF (reference sequence). V lost 1 base to trimming and J lost 8 bases; unmatched junction nucleotides: 9. The CDR3 has 15 amino acids. The CDR3: CATSRVNRGARGYTF. The DNA of the CDR3 is TGTGCCACCAGCAGAGTGAACAGGGGGGCCCGGGGCTACACCTTC.

This clonotype was seen at least ten times. This chain links TRBV20-1 with TRBJ2-1, with 8 bases identical to TRBD1. This CDR3 is built from 14 residues. V lost 2 bases to trimming and J lost 9 bases; unmatched junction nucleotides: 9. The V gene's germline CDR1 is DFQATT and CDR2 SNEGSKA (reference sequence). CDR3 loop: CSARQGAGAIEQFF. CDR3 nucleotide sequence: TGCAGTGCTAGACAGGGGGCTGGTGCGATTGAGCAGTTCTTC.

On this clonotype itself: The junction differs from germline at one of its ends, possibly a read error. The chain recombines TRBV30 with TRBJ2-1; tentative D call: TRBD2 (6 bases). This CDR3 is 13 amino acids long. Germline values: CDR1 GTSNPN, CDR2 SVGIG (reference sequence). The chain's CDR3 is CAWGVGGAGEQFF. The CDR3 DNA sequence: TGTGCCTGGGGTGTAGGAGGGGCGGGGGAGCAGTTCTTC.

This clonotype was seen repeatedly, ten times or more. This chain uses TRBV19 with TRBJ2-1; D is perhaps TRBD2 (6 bases). The germline V and J ends were trimmed by 3 bases and 7 bases, with 13 bases remaining between them. The CDR3 has 14 residues. Per the germline V gene, CDR1 is LNHDA and CDR2 is SQIVND (reference sequence). CDR3 DNA: TGTGCCAGTAGTATCCCGGGAGATTGGAATGAGCAGTTCTTC. Protein product: CASSIPGDWNEQFF.

This clonotype was observed many times. The J gene is TRBJ1-5, the V gene TRBV19; TRBD1 might be the D (5 bases). CDR1 LNHDA and CDR2 SQIVND come from the germline V gene (reference sequence). The CDR3 sequence is 15 residues long. V was pared by 4 bases and J by 5 bases, with 15 bases between. CDR3 coding DNA: TGTGCCAGTAGTAGGGGGACGACAGCCTATCAGCCCCAGCATTTT. It yields the protein CASSRGTTAYQPQHF.

The chain employs TRBV27 and TRBJ2-6; 8 positions match TRBD2. Germline V gene lookup returns CDR1 MNHEY and CDR2 SMNVEV (reference sequence). The CDR3 sequence is 18 residues long. J was trimmed by 2 bases and V by 6 bases; bases with no gene match: 12. CDR3: CASSQGGGGPAGANVLTF. CDR3 sequence (DNA): TGTGCCAGCAGCCAGGGTGGCGGGGGGCCGGCTGGGGCCAACGTCCTGACTTTC.

This clonotype was detected a few times. A clone one base away is much larger, so this may be a read error. The rearrangement joins TRBV20-1 to TRBJ2-1; TRBD2 agrees at 12 bases. J gave up 9 bases and V 2 bases, and 5 bases lay outside the gene matches. Germline CDR1 reads DFQATT; CDR2 reads SNEGSKA (reference sequence). The CDR3 covers 14 residues. CDR3 in amino acids: CSARLAGGQTEQFF. Written as DNA, the CDR3 is TGCAGTGCTAGACTAGCGGGAGGGCAGACTGAGCAGTTCTTC.

Remarks on this clonotype: A much larger clonotype is one base distant, so this may be a read error. The V gene is TRBV7-2, the J gene TRBJ2-3; TRBD2 agrees at 9 bases. The CDR3 consists of 17 residues. The germline V gene encodes CDR1 SGHTA and CDR2 FQGNSA. The CDR3 reads CASSLSGGGGRRDPQYF. CDR3 coding DNA: TGTGCCAGCAGCTTATCCGGCGGGGGGGGCCGGAGAGATCCGCAGTATTTT.

A note on this clonotype: A clone one base away is much larger, so this may be a read error. The chain links TRBV20-1 to TRBJ2-2; 14 nucleotides match TRBD2. Trimming removed 3 bases from V and 6 bases from J; junction bases left unmatched: 6. The CDR3 contains 16 residues. Per germline, CDR1 DFQATT and CDR2 SNEGSKA (reference sequence). DNA of the CDR3: TGCAGTGCTAGGGTGACTAGCGGGAGGGCACCCGGGGAGCTGTTTTTT. It specifies CSARVTSGRAPGELFF.

There are many counts of this clonotype. The J gene is TRBJ2-7, the V gene TRBV5-6; tentatively, D is TRBD1 (6 bases). The CDR3 is 13 residues long. CDR1 and CDR2 (germline): SGHDT, YYEEEE. The V end was cut by 2 bases, the J end by 3 bases, with 9 bases between. The CDR3 here is CASSLLQGYEQYF. The CDR3 bases are TGTGCCAGCAGCTTATTACAGGGCTACGAGCAGTACTTC.

This clonotype was counted ten times or more. This sequence joins TRBV19 and TRBJ2-1; a weak D match, TRBD2 (5 bases). Germline loops: CDR1 LNHDA, CDR2 SQIVND (reference sequence). V gave up 2 bases and J gave up 9 bases, with 8 bases separating them. The CDR3 consists of 12 residues. CDR3 residues: CASSIRAGEQFF. The DNA of the CDR3 is TGTGCCAGTAGTATAAGGGCGGGTGAGCAGTTCTTC.

This clonotype was observed at least ten times. This chain connects TRBV6-2 or TRBV6-3 to TRBJ2-3, with 12 bases identical to TRBD2. The CDR3 has 17 residues. Trimming at V came to 2 bases and at J to 7 bases, leaving 10 bases not matched to a gene. Germline V gene sequence: CDR1 MNHEY, CDR2 SVGEGT. CDR3 DNA sequence: TGTGCCAGCAGTTACCTCACTAGCGGGGGGATTGAAAATACGCAGTATTTT. Amino acid sequence: CASSYLTSGGIENTQYF.

This clonotype was seen repeatedly, ten times or more. The chain couples TRBV3-1 to TRBJ1-2; D gene ambiguous. This CDR3 region has 12 residues. Trimming removed 6 bases from V and 5 bases from J, with 10 bases in between. Germline CDR1 and CDR2: LGHDT and YNNKEL (reference sequence). The CDR3 coding sequence is TGTGCCAGCAGTAGGTCATCGTATGGCTACACCTTC. Translated: CASSRSSYGYTF.